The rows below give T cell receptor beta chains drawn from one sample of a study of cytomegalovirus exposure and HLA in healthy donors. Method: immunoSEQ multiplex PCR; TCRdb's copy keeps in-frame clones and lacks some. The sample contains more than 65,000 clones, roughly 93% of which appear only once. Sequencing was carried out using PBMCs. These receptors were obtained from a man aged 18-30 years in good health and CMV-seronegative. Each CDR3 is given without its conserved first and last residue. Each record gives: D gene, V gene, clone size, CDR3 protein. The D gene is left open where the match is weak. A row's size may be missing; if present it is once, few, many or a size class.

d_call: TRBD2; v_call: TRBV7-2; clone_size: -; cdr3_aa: ASSFVAGGQYEQY
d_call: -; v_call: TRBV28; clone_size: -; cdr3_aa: ASTLEESYEQY
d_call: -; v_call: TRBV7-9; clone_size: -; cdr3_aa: ASSFGEGTEAF
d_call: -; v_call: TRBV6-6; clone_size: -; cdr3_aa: ASSRRVPRANYGYT
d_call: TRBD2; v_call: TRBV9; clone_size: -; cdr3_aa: ASSAGGEHEQY
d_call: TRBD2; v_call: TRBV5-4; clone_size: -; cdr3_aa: ASSLDSSGRNNEQF
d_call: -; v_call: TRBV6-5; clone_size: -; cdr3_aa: ASSYSPDDTEAF
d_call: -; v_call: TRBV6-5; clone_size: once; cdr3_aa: ASSLYSSYNEQF
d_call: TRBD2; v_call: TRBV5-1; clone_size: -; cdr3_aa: ASSLLSSGSSYNEQF
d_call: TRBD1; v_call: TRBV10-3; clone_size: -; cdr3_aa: AISAGRTGTHEQY
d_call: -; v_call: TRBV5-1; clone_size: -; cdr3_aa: ASSLGGPRNEQF
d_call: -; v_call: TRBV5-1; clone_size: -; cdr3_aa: ASGQTAGSYEQY
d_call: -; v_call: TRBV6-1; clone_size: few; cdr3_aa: ASSVDLMQPYEQY
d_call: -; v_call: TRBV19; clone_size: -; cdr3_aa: ASSADSGNTIY